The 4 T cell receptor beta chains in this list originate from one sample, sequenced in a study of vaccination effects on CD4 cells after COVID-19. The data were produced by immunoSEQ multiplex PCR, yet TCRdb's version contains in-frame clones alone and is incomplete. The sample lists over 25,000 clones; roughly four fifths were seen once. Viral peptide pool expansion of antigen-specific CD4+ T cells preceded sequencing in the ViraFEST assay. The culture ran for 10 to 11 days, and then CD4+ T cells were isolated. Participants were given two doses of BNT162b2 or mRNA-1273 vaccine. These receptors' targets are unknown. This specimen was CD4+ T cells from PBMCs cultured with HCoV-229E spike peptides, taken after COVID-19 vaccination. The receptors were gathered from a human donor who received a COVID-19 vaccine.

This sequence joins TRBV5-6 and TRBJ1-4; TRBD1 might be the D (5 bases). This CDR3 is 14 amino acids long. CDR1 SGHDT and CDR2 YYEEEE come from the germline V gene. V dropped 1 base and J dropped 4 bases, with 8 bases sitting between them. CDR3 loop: CASSLKGINEKLFF. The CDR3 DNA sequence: TGTGCCAGCAGCTTGAAGGGGATTAATGAAAAACTGTTTTTT. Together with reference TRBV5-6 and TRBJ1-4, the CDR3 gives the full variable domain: DAGVTQSPTHLIKTRGQQVTLRCSPKSGHDTVSWYQQALGQGPQFIFQYYEEEERQRGNFPDRFSGHQFPNYSSELNVNALLLGDSALYLCASSLKGINEKLFFGSGTQLSVL.

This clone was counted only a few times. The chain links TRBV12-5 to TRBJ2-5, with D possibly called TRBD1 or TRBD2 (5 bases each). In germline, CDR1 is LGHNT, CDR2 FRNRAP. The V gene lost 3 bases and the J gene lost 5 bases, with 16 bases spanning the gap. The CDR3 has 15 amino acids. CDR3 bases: TGTGCTAGTGGTTTTGGTACCGGGGCCGGGGAGACCCAGTACTTC. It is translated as CASGFGTGAGETQYF.

For the CDR3, the DNA is TGTGCCTGGAACAGGGAAACGAACACCGGGGAGCTGTTTTTT. Amino acids: CAWNRETNTGELFF. The V and J genes are TRBV30 and TRBJ2-2; a weak D match, TRBD1 (6 bases). The CDR3 is 14 residues long. Trimming took 4 bases from V and 0 from J, leaving 9 bases between them. Germline V CDR1 and CDR2: GTSNPN, SVGIG (reference sequence).

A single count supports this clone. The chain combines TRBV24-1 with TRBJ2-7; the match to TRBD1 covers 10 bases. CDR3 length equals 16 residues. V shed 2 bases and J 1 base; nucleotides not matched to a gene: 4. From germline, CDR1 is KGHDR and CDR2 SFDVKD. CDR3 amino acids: CATSDWTGGRSYEQYF. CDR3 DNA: TGTGCCACCAGTGATTGGACAGGGGGTAGGTCCTACGAGCAGTACTTC.